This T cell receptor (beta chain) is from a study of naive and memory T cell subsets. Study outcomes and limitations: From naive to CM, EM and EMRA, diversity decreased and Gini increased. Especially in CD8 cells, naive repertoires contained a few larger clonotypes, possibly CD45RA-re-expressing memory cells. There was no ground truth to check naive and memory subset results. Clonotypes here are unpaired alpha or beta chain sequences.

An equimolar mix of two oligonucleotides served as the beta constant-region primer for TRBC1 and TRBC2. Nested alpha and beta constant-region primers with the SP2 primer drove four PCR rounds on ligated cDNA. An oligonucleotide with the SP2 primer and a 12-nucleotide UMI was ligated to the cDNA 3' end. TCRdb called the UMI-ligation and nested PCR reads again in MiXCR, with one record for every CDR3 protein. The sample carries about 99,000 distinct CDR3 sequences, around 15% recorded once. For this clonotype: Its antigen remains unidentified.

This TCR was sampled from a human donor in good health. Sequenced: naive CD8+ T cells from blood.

The chain's CDR3 is CASSTPLVSYNEQFF. The CDR3, as DNA: TGTGCCAGCAGTACTCCCTTGGTGTCCTACAATGAGCAGTTCTTC. The chain links TRBV2 to TRBJ2-1; D gene ambiguous. Per germline, CDR1 SNHLY and CDR2 FYNNEI. The CDR3 contains 15 residues. The germline V and J ends were trimmed by 5 bases and 1 base, with 12 bases remaining between them.